The following is a T cell receptor (beta chain) sequence with its context. The antigen is undetermined. Then a second PCR, running about 6 to 12 cycles, was carried out with a sample-barcoded 5' primer and a J-beta primer mix. A template-switch adaptor with 12 random nucleotides tagged each cDNA molecule. TCRdb reanalysed the 5' RACE reads using MiXCR and keeps one entry per CDR3 protein. The sample shows about 730,000 distinct CDR3 sequences, around 40% of them seen only once. The germline V and J ends were trimmed by 5 bases and 7 bases, with 15 bases remaining between them. Germline V gives CDR1 SGHVS, CDR2 FQNEAQ. The CDR3 loop spans 14 amino acids. It was 8 to 10 milliliters of peripheral blood that were drawn from each donor. The source of the sample is a study of blood T cells in healthy people across ages. The study, taken as a whole, reports: TCR beta diversity tracked closely with naive T cell percentage.

This TCR came from an older woman in good health. The chain is built from TRBV7-8 and TRBJ2-1, with D perhaps assigned TRBD1 or TRBD2 (6 bases each). Input material: blood. Here the CDR3 DNA reads TGTGCCAGCAGCGCAGGGGCACGGGGGAATGAGCAGTTCTTC. This encodes CASSAGARGNEQFF.